This T cell receptor beta chain came from a study of T cell responses to AZD1222 COVID-19 vaccine. Overall study findings and caveats: Donors skewed white British and female; clonal diversity was possibly underestimated. Sampling that yielded the repertoires occurred only after the peak T cell response.

Concerning this clone: Antigen: not known.

Some clones are missing from TCRdb's copy, which holds only in-frame ones; the method was immunoSEQ multiplex PCR. The sample lists fewer than 90,000 clones, around nine tenths occurring once. The receptor was derived from an adult in good health. The sequences come from peripheral blood, collected on day 0 of AZD1222 vaccination.

CDR3 sequence reads: CASSRGRLSIQYF. In DNA form, the CDR3 reads TGTGCCAGCAGCCGGGGCAGGCTGAGCATTCAGTACTTC. The chain couples TRBV3-1 (or the pseudogene TRBV3-2) to TRBJ2-4; possibly TRBD1 for D (5 bases). With 4 bases removed from V and 9 bases from J, the gap between germline ends came to 13 bases. Germline values: CDR1 LGHDT, CDR2 YNNKEL (reference sequence). This CDR3 has 13 residues.